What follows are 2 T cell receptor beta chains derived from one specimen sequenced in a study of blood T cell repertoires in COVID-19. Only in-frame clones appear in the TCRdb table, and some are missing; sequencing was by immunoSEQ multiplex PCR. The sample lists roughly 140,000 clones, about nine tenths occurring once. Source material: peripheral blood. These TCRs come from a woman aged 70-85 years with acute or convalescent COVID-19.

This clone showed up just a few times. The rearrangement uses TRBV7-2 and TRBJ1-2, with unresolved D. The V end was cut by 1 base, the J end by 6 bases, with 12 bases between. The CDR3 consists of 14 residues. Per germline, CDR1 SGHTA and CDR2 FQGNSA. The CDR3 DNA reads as TGTGCCAGCAGCTTAGTCGGACTTCTAGATGGCTACACCTTC. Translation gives CASSLVGLLDGYTF.

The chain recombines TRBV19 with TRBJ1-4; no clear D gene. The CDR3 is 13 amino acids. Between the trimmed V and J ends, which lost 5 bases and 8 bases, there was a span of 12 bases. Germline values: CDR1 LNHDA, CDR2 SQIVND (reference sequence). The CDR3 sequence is CASSVEAGEKLFF. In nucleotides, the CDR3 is TGTGCCAGTAGTGTTGAGGCGGGCGAAAAACTGTTTTTT.